This passage covers 17 T cell receptor beta chains from one sample sequenced in a study of shared clonotypes between healthy human individuals. Profiling relied on immunoSEQ multiplex PCR, and the TCRdb table lists in-frame clones only, not all of them. Among about 1.1 million clones listed, around 77% were seen once. Sequencing input: memory CD4+ T cells from PBMCs. Sample subset: CD45RA-negative fraction. The source is a man younger than 35 in good health. Some clones in this sample may be carry-over from other donors' samples.

A remark on this clone: Different DNA sequences within this sample yield the same CDR3. The chain joins TRBV28 to TRBJ2-5; D is undetermined. V shed 5 bases and J shed 4 bases, with 5 bases lying between them. The CDR3 spans 11 residues. The germline gives CDR1 MDHEN, CDR2 SYDVKM. The CDR3 region has the DNA TGTGCCAGCAGTACTGGAGAGACCCAGTACTTC. Translated: CASSTGETQYF.

The rearrangement uses TRBV10-3 and TRBJ1-4, with D maybe TRBD1 (6 bases). Germline V CDR1 and CDR2: ENHRY, SYGVKD. The CDR3 sequence is 14 residues long. Between the trimmed V and J ends, which lost 6 bases and 8 bases, there was a span of 16 bases. The CDR3 protein is CAISEGGIGEKLFF. CDR3 in DNA: TGTGCCATCAGCGAGGGGGGAATCGGGGAAAAACTGTTTTTT.

This chain uses TRBV19 with TRBJ1-2; TRBD1 matches 10 bases. V lost 1 base to trimming and J lost 8 bases; unmatched junction nucleotides: 10. The CDR3 loop spans 16 amino acids. Germline loops: CDR1 LNHDA, CDR2 SQIVND (reference sequence). The CDR3 region has the DNA TGTGCCAGTAGTATAGGTGACAGGGGGCGTACACGCGGCTACACCTTC. Protein product: CASSIGDRGRTRGYTF.

V and J are TRBV5-1 and TRBJ2-6; D call uncertain. V was pared by 0 bases and J by 4 bases, with 11 bases between. Germline CDR1 and CDR2: SGHRS and YFSETQ. The CDR3 is made up of 16 amino acids. CDR3 sequence reads: CASSLASTRGANVLTF. CDR3 nucleotides: TGCGCCAGCAGCTTGGCCTCAACCCGGGGGGCCAACGTCCTGACTTTC.

Concerning this clone: Other DNA sequences in this specimen translate into the identical CDR3. V is TRBV30 and J is TRBJ2-3; a possible D gene is TRBD2 (5 bases). This CDR3 has 12 residues. Germline CDR1 reads GTSNPN; CDR2 reads SVGIG (reference sequence). Trimming pared 0 bases from V and 5 bases from J, leaving 6 bases between. The DNA for the CDR3 is TGTGCCTGGAGTGTACGGGGAGATACGCAGTATTTT. Its translation is CAWSVRGDTQYF.

The rearrangement uses TRBV30 and TRBJ2-7, with 8 bases lining up with TRBD1. V trimming: 2 bases; J trimming: 3 bases; junction bases outside the gene matches: 3. CDR1 GTSNPN and CDR2 SVGIG come from the germline V gene (reference sequence). The CDR3 has 13 amino acids. The CDR3 is CAWSLDRDYEQYF. The CDR3 coding sequence is TGTGCCTGGAGTTTGGACAGGGACTACGAGCAGTACTTC.

The chain combines TRBV30 with TRBJ1-2; TRBD1 might be the D (5 bases). Germline CDR1 reads GTSNPN; CDR2 reads SVGIG (reference sequence). This CDR3 region has 15 residues. V was shortened by 0 bases and J by 6 bases, with 17 bases between the two germline ends. CDR3 in amino acids: CAWSVRGRTPHGYTF. The CDR3 DNA is TGTGCCTGGAGTGTGAGGGGCCGAACTCCTCATGGCTACACCTTC.

This chain links TRBV6-5 with TRBJ1-5; D is undetermined. V lost 9 bases and J lost 3, with 18 bases in between. CDR1 and CDR2 (germline): MNHEY, SVGAGI. This CDR3 region has 15 residues. The CDR3 DNA reads as TGTGCCAGGCGGCCCGCGATGAGCCTCAATCAGCCCCAGCATTTT. It is translated as CARRPAMSLNQPQHF.

The chain links TRBV11-2 to TRBJ2-1; 14 bases align to TRBD2. This CDR3 region has 15 residues. Per the germline V gene, CDR1 is SGHAT and CDR2 is FQNNGV. J gave up 9 bases and V 5 bases, and 6 bases lay outside the gene matches. The CDR3 DNA reads as TGTGCCAGCAGCCACGCCGGGACTAGCGGGGGTGAGCAGTTCTTC. Its protein is CASSHAGTSGGEQFF.

The V call is TRBV28, the J call TRBJ1-1; the match to TRBD1 covers 8 bases. The V and J ends lost 2 bases and 2 bases, in that order; junction bases with no gene match: 10. Germline V lookup: CDR1 MDHEN, CDR2 SYDVKM. The CDR3 spans 17 residues. CDR3 DNA sequence: TGTGCCAGCAGTTTAGGATTCGGGACAGGAGCTAACACTGAAGCTTTCTTT. It yields the protein CASSLGFGTGANTEAFF.

This chain links TRBV5-1 with TRBJ2-3, with D possibly being TRBD2 (5 bases). V lost 0 bases and J 0 bases, leaving 11 bases between the germline ends. Germline V gene data show CDR1 as SGHRS and CDR2 as YFSETQ. There are 16 residues in the CDR3. The CDR3 region is CASSLGSGTSTDTQYF. As DNA, the CDR3 is TGCGCCAGCAGCTTGGGCAGCGGCACTAGCACAGATACGCAGTATTTT.

This chain joins TRBV5-1 and TRBJ2-3, with D possibly called TRBD1 or TRBD2 (6 bases each). CDR3 length equals 16 residues. CDR1 and CDR2 (germline): SGHRS, YFSETQ. Trimming left V 4 bases short and J 0 bases short, with 15 bases between. CDR3 protein: CASSPQQGRSTDTQYF. The DNA for the CDR3 is TGCGCCAGCAGCCCCCAGCAGGGGAGGAGCACAGATACGCAGTATTTT. Supplemented by reference TRBV5-1 and TRBJ2-3, the full variable domain reads KAGVTQTPRYLIKTRGQQVTLSCSPISGHRSVSWYQQTPGQGLQFLFEYFSETQRNKGNFPGRFSGRQFSNSRSEMNVSTLELGDSALYLCASSPQQGRSTDTQYFGPGTRLTVL.

The chain couples TRBV5-1 to TRBJ1-2; a possible D gene is TRBD1 (5 bases). The germline V and J ends were trimmed by 2 bases and 7 bases, with 15 bases remaining between them. From germline, CDR1 is SGHRS and CDR2 YFSETQ. The CDR3 consists of 14 residues. The CDR3 coding sequence is TGCGCCAGCAGCTTCAGCCGGGGCGAGGTTGGCTACACCTTC. It encodes CASSFSRGEVGYTF.

V gene TRBV4-2 combines with J gene TRBJ2-1, with TRBD2 matching over 8 bases. The CDR3 has 16 amino acids. CDR1 is LGHNA and CDR2 is YNFKEQ in the germline V gene. The V gene end was trimmed by 0 bases and the J gene end by 7 bases; junction bases not matched to a gene: 8. The CDR3 DNA is TGTGCCAGCAGCCAAGATTGGGGAGCGGGAGTGAATGAGCAGTTCTTC. Its protein product is CASSQDWGAGVNEQFF.

This clone was seen repeatedly, ten times or more. The chain recombines TRBV29-1 with TRBJ2-3; no definite D call. Trimming stripped 4 bases from V and 5 bases from J, with 13 bases between. This CDR3 is built from 13 residues. Germline V gene sequence: CDR1 SQVTM, CDR2 ANQGSEA. The CDR3, as DNA: TGCAGCGTTGTGTTCCCCGGAAGAGATACGCAGTATTTT. Its protein product is CSVVFPGRDTQYF.

In regard to this clone: This may stem from a read error, because a much larger clone lies one nucleotide away. The V gene is TRBV7-6, the J gene TRBJ2-3; D gene unclear. CDR1 and CDR2 from the germline V gene are SGHVS and FNYEAQ. The CDR3 contains 12 residues. Trimming shortened V by 3 bases and J by 4 bases, and 5 bases separated the two germline ends. CDR3 amino acids: CASSFNPDTQYF. The CDR3 DNA reads as TGTGCCAGCAGCTTTAACCCAGATACGCAGTATTTT. Combining the CDR3 with reference TRBV7-6 and TRBJ2-3 gives the whole variable domain GAGVSQSPRYKVTKRGQDVALRCDPISGHVSLYWYRQALGQGPEFLTYFNYEAQQDKSGLPNDRFSAERPEGSISTLTIQRTEQRDSAMYRCASSFNPDTQYFGPGTRLTVL.

CDR3: CASSEALGEKAFF. In nucleotides, the CDR3 is TGTGCCAGCAGTGAAGCGCTTGGAGAGAAAGCTTTCTTT. The V and J genes are TRBV2 and TRBJ1-1, with D unclear. The CDR3 spans 13 residues. The V end lost 0 bases, the J end lost 9 bases, and 11 bases lay between the germline ends. CDR1 is SNHLY, CDR2 FYNNEI, per germline.